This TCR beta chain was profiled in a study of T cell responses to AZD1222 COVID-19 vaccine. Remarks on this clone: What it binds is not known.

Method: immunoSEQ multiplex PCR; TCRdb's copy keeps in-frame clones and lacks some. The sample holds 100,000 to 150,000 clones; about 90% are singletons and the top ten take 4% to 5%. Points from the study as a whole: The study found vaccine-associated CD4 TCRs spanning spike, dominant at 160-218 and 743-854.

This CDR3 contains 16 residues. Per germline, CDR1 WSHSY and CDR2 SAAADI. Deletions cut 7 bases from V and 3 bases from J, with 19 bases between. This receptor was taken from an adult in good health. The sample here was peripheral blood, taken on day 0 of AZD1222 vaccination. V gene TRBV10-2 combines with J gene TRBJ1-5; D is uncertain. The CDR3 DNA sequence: TGCGCCAGCACGAGCTATTACGGGTCGTTCAATCAGCCCCAGCATTTT. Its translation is CASTSYYGSFNQPQHF.